Given below is one T cell receptor (beta chain) in context. The data belong to a study of blood T cell repertoires in COVID-19. The wider study: Specimens from acute and convalescent COVID-19 originated in the United States, Italy and Spain. T cells, B-cell-depleted T cells, or PBMCs supplied cDNA or gDNA.

CDR3 length: 14 residues. The V end lost 0 bases, the J end lost 8 bases, and 12 bases lay between the germline ends. Germline lookup yields CDR1 SGHRS and CDR2 YFSETQ. Some clones are missing from TCRdb's copy, which holds only in-frame ones; the method was immunoSEQ multiplex PCR. The sample holds about 14,000 clones, roughly 85% seen once. Sequencing was carried out using peripheral blood. This receptor was taken from a human donor with active COVID-19. The donor label of this sample is uncertain. V usage is TRBV5-1 and J usage is TRBJ2-1, with D maybe TRBD1 (6 bases). CDR3 DNA: TGCGCCAGCAGCTTGGGGGCAGGGGATGATGAGCAGTTCTTC. Protein product: CASSLGAGDDEQFF.